This T cell receptor beta chain was profiled in a study of blood T cell repertoires in COVID-19. Study summary: COVID-19 samples from acute and convalescent phases originated in the United States, Italy and Spain. From T cells, B-cell-depleted T cells, or PBMCs came the material, which was cDNA or gDNA.

The CDR3 runs 13 residues. Trimming left V 5 bases short and J 3 bases short, with 11 bases between. Germline V gene data show CDR1 as SGHTA and CDR2 as FQGTGA. Authors' data handling: From reference gene primer amplification, estimates of nucleated cell counts were derived. Here immunoSEQ multiplex PCR was the method, and the copy in TCRdb shows in-frame clones only, minus some. V and J calls and clone size come straight from that table; D and trimming were deduced from the DNA. The sample carries 190,000 or so clones, approximately 86% recorded once. Specimen: peripheral blood. This sequence was found in a man between 40 and 49 years old with active or convalescent COVID-19. The V gene is TRBV7-3, the J gene TRBJ2-7; tentatively, D is TRBD2 (6 bases). CDR3 protein: CASSQEGSYEQYF. The CDR3 region has the DNA TGTGCCAGCAGCCAGGAGGGAAGCTACGAGCAGTACTTC.